This entry concerns a single TCR beta chain. This entry is derived from a study of blood T cell repertoires in COVID-19. Study as a whole: PBMCs, B-cell-depleted T cells, or T cells were the source of the cDNA or gDNA that made up the material.

Clones were read by immunoSEQ multiplex PCR, and TCRdb kept only the in-frame ones, dropping some. The sample lists hundreds of thousands of clones; about 91% were seen once. The V gene lost 1 base and the J gene lost 5 bases, with 14 bases spanning the gap. CDR1 is MNHEY and CDR2 is SVGAGI in the germline V gene. This CDR3 region has 15 residues. Sequences were obtained from PBMCs or T cells enriched from blood (not recorded which). The TCR was taken from a woman between 40 and 50 years old with acute COVID-19. The chain links TRBV6-5 to TRBJ1-1; possibly TRBD1 for D (5 bases). CDR3 DNA: TGTGCCAGCAGTTACTTGTTGCGGGGGGTAACTGAAGCTTTCTTT. Protein sequence: CASSYLLRGVTEAFF.